The rows below give T cell receptor beta chains drawn from one sample of a study of chemoradiotherapy in HPV16-positive cancers. The table came from immunoSEQ multiplex PCR; TCRdb's copy has only in-frame clones and leaves some out. Of approximately 14,000 clones listed, roughly 93% are singletons. The input for sequencing was blood, taken from a patient who underwent chemoradiotherapy. The receptor set was obtained from a human donor with HPV-associated anogenital cancer. Each CDR3 is given with its conserved first and last residue. A D gene is named only where the DNA matches it firmly. Where a row states a size, it is once, few, many or the class of an expanded clone; other rows omit it.

.	TRBJ1-2	.	TRBV9	TGTGCCAGCAGCGGGGGCGGAAACTATGGCTACACCTTC	CASSGGGNYGYTF
.	TRBJ2-2	TRBD2	TRBV27	TGTGCCAGCAGTTTAGGCCTAGCGGTTGGGGAGCTGTTTTTT	CASSLGLAVGELFF
.	TRBJ1-1	TRBD1	TRBV18	TGTGCCAGCTCACCTAGGGACAGGGGTGGGAGCACTGAAGCTTTCTTT	CASSPRDRGGSTEAFF
.	TRBJ1-1	.	TRBV7-6	TGTGCCAGCAGCTTAGTGGCTTACACTGAAGCTTTCTTT	CASSLVAYTEAFF
.	TRBJ2-7	.	TRBV19	TGTGCCAGTAAGGCGGGGTACTCCTACGAGCAGTACTTC	CASKAGYSYEQYF
.	TRBJ2-7	TRBD1	TRBV13	TGTGCCAGCAGCGCGCCCGACAGGGCCGAGCAGTACTTC	CASSAPDRAEQYF
.	TRBJ2-2	.	TRBV5-1	TGCGCCAGCAGCGGGGGACTGAACACCGGGGAGCTGTTTTTT	CASSGGLNTGELFF
.	TRBJ1-1	.	TRBV18	TGTGCCAGCTCACCATTTGGGACTGAAGCTTTCTTT	CASSPFGTEAFF
.	TRBJ1-2	TRBD1	TRBV5-1	TGCGCCAGCAGCTTGGCCCTTAAGGCGGACAGGGGCTACACCTTC	CASSLALKADRGYTF
.	TRBJ1-4	TRBD1	TRBV5-1	TGCGCCAGCAGCGGCGGCGGGGACAGGCTTAATGAAAAACTGTTTTTT	CASSGGGDRLNEKLFF
.	TRBJ1-1	TRBD1	TRBV11-1	TGTGCCAGCAGCTCATACAGGGGCCCTGAAGCTTTCTTT	CASSSYRGPEAFF
.	TRBJ2-5	TRBD1	TRBV29-1	TGCAGCGGAACTCCGGGACAGGGGTCCCTGGAGCAGTACTTC	CSGTPGQGSLEQYF
.	TRBJ2-7	TRBD1	TRBV4-1	TGCGCCAGCAGCCAAAAAATACCGGGACAGGGATCCTACGAGCAGTACTTC	CASSQKIPGQGSYEQYF
few	TRBJ2-2	.	TRBV6-5	TGTGCCAGCAGCGGTGAACTGAGTCGGGAGCTGTTTTTT	CASSGELSRELFF
.	TRBJ2-1	.	TRBV7-9	TGTGCCAGCAGCTTATCGGGACTCCATGAGCAGTTCTTC	CASSLSGLHEQFF
.	TRBJ1-5	.	TRBV5-6	TGTGCCAGCAGCTCGGCCAGAAATCAGCCCCAGCATTTT	CASSSARNQPQHF
.	TRBJ2-3	.	TRBV7-2	TGTGCCAGCAGCGACACCTCTTATGGAGATACGCAGTATTTT	CASSDTSYGDTQYF
.	TRBJ2-5	.	TRBV18	TGTGCCAGCTCACCACTACCGAACAGGGTTGGAGAGACCCAGTACTTC	CASSPLPNRVGETQYF
.	TRBJ1-1	.	TRBV5-4	TGTGCCAGCACGTATCCGGACAGAATGAACACTGAAGCTTTCTTT	CASTYPDRMNTEAFF
once	TRBJ2-3	.	TRBV18	TGTGCCAGCTCACCGCGGTCAGCGGGTACAGATACGCAGTATTTT	CASSPRSAGTDTQYF
.	TRBJ2-3	.	TRBV6-5	TGTGCCAGCAGTTACACAGGGCTAGATACGCAGTATTTT	CASSYTGLDTQYF
.	TRBJ1-1	TRBD1	TRBV5-8	TGTGCCAGCAGCTTGGAGACAGGGTCTTCAGCTTTCTTT	CASSLETGSSAFF
.	TRBJ1-2	.	TRBV27	TGTGCCAGCAGTTTCGGGCGGAGAAGCCTTGGGAGCTACACCTTC	CASSFGRRSLGSYTF
.	TRBJ1-4	.	TRBV6-6	TGTGCCAGCAGTAAAAGCTCGACCGGTGAAAAACTGTTTTTT	CASSKSSTGEKLFF
few	TRBJ2-7	.	TRBV30	TGTGCCTGGAGTTCGGTATACGAGCAGTACTTC	CAWSSVYEQYF